This TCR beta chain was recorded in a study of post-analysis software for immune sequencing data. Study details: Relapsing-remitting, secondary progressive and progressive-relapsing courses of multiple sclerosis were included.

This clonotype occurred many times. Antigen unknown. Study-wide points: The authors found that F measure strongly co-clustered same-batch samples. Comparison with controls showed significantly lower normalized Chao1 diversity in multiple sclerosis patients.

Researchers reported that TCR beta cDNA libraries carried unique molecular identifiers. Each batch of about 0.9 to 10 million T cells produced roughly 450,000 cDNA molecules. TCRdb redid the calling of the PCR reads with MiXCR, one entry per CDR3 protein. The sample records a few hundred thousand distinct CDR3 sequences, about 38% being singletons. This sequence was found in a girl between 5 and 17 years old with multiple sclerosis. Specimen: blood.

CDR3 sequence: CASSWGVGGGNEQFF. The CDR3 DNA reads as TGTGCCAGCAGCTGGGGTGTCGGAGGGGGGAATGAGCAGTTCTTC. The V gene is TRBV7-2, the J gene TRBJ2-1; either TRBD1 or TRBD2 may supply D (6 bases each). This CDR3 region has 15 residues. Germline V lookup: CDR1 SGHTA, CDR2 FQGNSA. Trimming stripped 4 bases from V and 7 bases from J, with 17 bases between.